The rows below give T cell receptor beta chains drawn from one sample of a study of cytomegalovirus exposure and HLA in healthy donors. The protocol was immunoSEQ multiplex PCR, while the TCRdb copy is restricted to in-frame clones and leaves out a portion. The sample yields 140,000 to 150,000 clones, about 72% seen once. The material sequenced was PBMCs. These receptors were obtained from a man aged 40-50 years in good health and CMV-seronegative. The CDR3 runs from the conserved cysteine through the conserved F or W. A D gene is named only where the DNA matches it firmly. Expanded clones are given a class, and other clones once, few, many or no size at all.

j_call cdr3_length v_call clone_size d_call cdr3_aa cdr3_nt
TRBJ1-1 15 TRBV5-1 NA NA CASSLATEVNTEAFF TGCGCCAGCAGCTTGGCGACAGAGGTGAACACTGAAGCTTTCTTT
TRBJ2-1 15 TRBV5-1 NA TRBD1 CASSLEAGGHNEQFF TGCGCCAGCAGCTTGGAGGCAGGGGGCCACAATGAGCAGTTCTTC
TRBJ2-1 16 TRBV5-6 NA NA CASSSLVFSSYNEQFF TGTGCCAGCAGCTCACTAGTTTTTAGCTCCTACAATGAGCAGTTCTTC
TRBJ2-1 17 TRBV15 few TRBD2 CATSRDYLAGPGNEQFF TGTGCCACCAGCAGAGATTACCTAGCGGGACCAGGGAATGAGCAGTTCTTC
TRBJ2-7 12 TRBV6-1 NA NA CASSEPGYEQYF TGTGCCAGCAGTGAACCGGGCTACGAGCAGTACTTC
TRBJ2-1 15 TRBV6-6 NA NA CASSSLRASDNEQFF TGTGCCAGCAGTTCTTTGCGGGCCTCCGACAATGAGCAGTTCTTC
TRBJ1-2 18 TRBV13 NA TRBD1 CASSLATGQGGTSYGYTF TGTGCCAGCAGCTTAGCGACGGGACAGGGGGGCACAAGTTATGGCTACACCTTC
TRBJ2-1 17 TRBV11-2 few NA CASSQRSAREPGNEQFF TGTGCCAGCAGCCAGAGGTCGGCCCGCGAGCCCGGCAATGAGCAGTTCTTC
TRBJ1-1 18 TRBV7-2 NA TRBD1 CASSFRRDRGLVNTEAFF TGTGCCAGCAGCTTTAGGCGAGACAGGGGGTTGGTGAACACTGAAGCTTTCTTT
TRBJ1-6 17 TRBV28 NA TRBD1 CASSSGTGMAYNSPLHF TGTGCCAGCAGTTCCGGGACAGGGATGGCCTATAATTCACCCCTCCACTTT